Shown below are 22 T cell receptor beta chains from a single sample sequenced in a study of T-cell reconstitution after alpha-beta-depleted transplantation in children. The authors prepared the TCRbeta library with unique molecular identifiers. TCRdb reprocessed the PCR reads with MiXCR, giving one entry per CDR3 protein. Among around 440,000 distinct CDR3 sequences, about 10% were seen once, and the ten largest hold about 2.1%. The sample consisted of PBMCs, taken before TCRalphabeta/CD19-depleted stem cell transplant. The receptors originated from a child aged 2 to 9 with inherited bone marrow failure, due to receive a stem cell transplant.

J is TRBJ2-1 and V is TRBV7-9; D possibly uses TRBD1 or TRBD2 (5 bases each). Germline CDR1 and CDR2: SEHNR and FQNEAQ (reference sequence). This CDR3 contains 16 residues. Trimming pared 5 bases from V and 2 bases from J, leaving 16 bases between. The CDR3 is CASSTPIRGAYNEQFF. CDR3 bases: TGTGCCAGCAGCACCCCGATACGGGGCGCCTACAATGAGCAGTTCTTC.

This clonotype was seen many times. A read error may produce the germline difference seen at one junction end. This chain connects TRBV2 to TRBJ1-5; 7 bases line up with TRBD1. This CDR3 contains 14 residues. CDR1 and CDR2 (germline): SNHLY, FYNNEI. The CDR3 loop is CASREDREYKPQHF. As DNA, the CDR3 is TGTGCCAGCAGGGAAGACAGGGAGTATAAGCCCCAGCATTTT.

This clonotype was detected many times. The chain employs TRBV27 and TRBJ2-5; D is perhaps TRBD1 (6 bases). CDR1 is MNHEY and CDR2 is SMNVEV in the germline V gene (reference sequence). This CDR3 region has 16 residues. Trimming took off 2 bases at V and 2 bases at J, with 15 bases between the two ends. The DNA of the CDR3 is TGTGCCAGCAGTTTACACCCCGGACAGAGACAAGAGACCCAGTACTTC. Translated: CASSLHPGQRQETQYF.

This clonotype has ten or more counts. V and J are TRBV5-1 and TRBJ2-7; D gene unclear. CDR1 and CDR2 (germline): SGHRS, YFSETQ. CDR3 length equals 14 residues. Trimming took 0 bases from V and 2 from J, leaving 9 bases between them. The CDR3 DNA is TGCGCCAGCAGCTTGGACGGCAGGCCCTACGAGCAGTACTTC. Translation: CASSLDGRPYEQYF.

V and J are TRBV6-2 or TRBV6-3 and TRBJ2-4; a possible D gene is TRBD2 (5 bases). Deletions cut 2 bases from V and 13 bases from J, with 9 bases between. Germline V gene data show CDR1 as MNHEY and CDR2 as SVGEGT. There are 11 residues in the CDR3. CDR3 sequence reads: CASSYPGTQYF. The CDR3 nucleotides are TGTGCCAGCAGTTACCCGGGAACCCAGTACTTC.

In its sample, this clonotype was seen many times. The V gene is TRBV7-9, the J gene TRBJ1-6; D perhaps matches TRBD1 (5 bases). V lost 5 bases to trimming and J lost 6 bases, with 8 bases between them. The length of the CDR3 is 13 residues. Germline V gene data show CDR1 as SEHNR and CDR2 as FQNEAQ (reference sequence). CDR3 coding DNA: TGTGCCAGCAGCCTTCAGGGTAATTCACCCCTCCACTTT. This codes for CASSLQGNSPLHF.

This clonotype was recorded at least ten times. The chain joins TRBV12-3 or TRBV12-4 to TRBJ2-5; the D gene is possibly TRBD1 (6 bases). The CDR3 is 14 residues long. V was cut by 1 base and J by 10 bases, with 16 bases left in between. In DNA form, the CDR3 reads TGTGCCAGCAGTTTAGGCGGTGGCAGGGGAAGCCAGTACTTC. Its protein is CASSLGGGRGSQYF.

The table lists this clonotype with many counts. The V call is TRBV11-2, the J call TRBJ2-5; possible D gene TRBD2, 6 bases. The CDR3 runs 16 residues. CDR1 is SGHAT, CDR2 FQNNGV, per germline. V shed 4 bases and J shed 1 base, with 16 bases lying between them. The CDR3 DNA reads as TGTGCCAGCAGCTCCCTGACTAGTGGGGGCCAAGAGACCCAGTACTTC. Its translation: CASSSLTSGGQETQYF.

The table lists this clonotype with many counts. The chain uses TRBV5-1 and TRBJ1-6; D possibly corresponds to TRBD1 (5 bases). Trimming took off 0 bases at V and 5 bases at J, with 9 bases between the two ends. Germline values: CDR1 SGHRS, CDR2 YFSETQ. The CDR3 covers 15 residues. The DNA for the CDR3 is TGCGCCAGCAGCTTGGGACCAGGGAATAATTCACCCCTCCACTTT. Translated: CASSLGPGNNSPLHF.

The gene calls are TRBV3-1 and TRBJ2-7; D is ambiguous. This CDR3 has 13 residues. The germline V gene encodes CDR1 LGHDT and CDR2 YNNKEL (reference sequence). Trimming pared 5 bases from V and 5 bases from J, leaving 13 bases between. The CDR3 loop is CASSILRRHEQYF. The CDR3 coding sequence is TGTGCCAGCAGCATCCTTAGACGCCACGAGCAGTACTTC.

This clonotype was counted many times. The chain uses TRBV6-1 and TRBJ2-1, with D possibly being TRBD2 (7 bases). CDR1 and CDR2 (germline): MNHNS, SASEGT. Trimming shortened V by 7 bases and J by 7 bases, and 23 bases separated the two germline ends. The CDR3 length is 16 residues. The CDR3 nucleotides are TGTGCCAGCAATACCCCCAGGGGCGCGCGGGGGAATGAGCAGTTCTTC. It is translated as CASNTPRGARGNEQFF.

This clonotype was recorded at least ten times. This sequence joins TRBV7-8 and TRBJ2-1; D remains unclear. The germline V gene encodes CDR1 SGHVS and CDR2 FQNEAQ. The V end was cut by 5 bases, the J end by 0 bases, with 11 bases between. CDR3 length: 15 residues. CDR3 coding DNA: TGTGCCAGCAGCCCGCGAGGTCTCTCCTACAATGAGCAGTTCTTC. It encodes CASSPRGLSYNEQFF.

This clonotype appeared many times. This may be a read error: a much more frequent sequence differs by one nucleotide. The J gene is TRBJ2-7, the V gene TRBV4-1; 10 bases are a match to TRBD2. CDR3 size: 15 residues. CDR1 is MGHRA and CDR2 is YSYEKL in the germline V gene. J was trimmed by 3 bases and V by 1 base; bases with no gene match: 3. CDR3 sequence reads: CASSQGLAGFYEQYF. Here the CDR3 DNA reads TGCGCCAGCAGCCAAGGACTAGCGGGCTTCTACGAGCAGTACTTC.

This clonotype was seen ten or more times. The gene calls are TRBV29-1 and TRBJ2-1; 10 nucleotides line up with TRBD2. The ends lost 6 bases at V and 4 bases at J; junction bases unmatched: 9. CDR3 length: 15 residues. The germline CDR1 and CDR2 sequences are SQVTM and ANQGSEA. This CDR3 is CSVSTLAGVYNEQFF. CDR3 DNA: TGCAGCGTATCAACCCTAGCGGGAGTTTACAATGAGCAGTTCTTC.

This clonotype was counted at least ten times. The chain couples TRBV29-1 to TRBJ2-2, with D uncertain. Trimming shortened V by 6 bases and J by 6 bases, and 5 bases separated the two germline ends. The CDR3 runs to 10 residues. The germline V gene has CDR1 SQVTM and CDR2 ANQGSEA. CDR3 nucleotide sequence: TGCAGCGTCCTTTCCGGGGAGCTGTTTTTT. This translates into CSVLSGELFF.

This clonotype was seen ten or more times. The CDR3 region has the DNA TGTGCCAGCAGCCGACTAGCGGGAGTGAGAACCTACGAGCAGTACTTC. Its translation is CASSRLAGVRTYEQYF. The chain recombines TRBV3-1 with TRBJ2-7; 12 positions agree with TRBD2. This CDR3 is built from 16 residues. Germline values: CDR1 LGHDT, CDR2 YNNKEL (reference sequence). V dropped 4 bases and J dropped 2; count of bases not matched to a gene: 6.

This clonotype was observed at least ten times. This sequence joins TRBV4-3 and TRBJ1-1, with 11 bases lining up with TRBD1. The length of the CDR3 is 16 residues. The V and J ends lost 3 bases and 0 bases, in that order; junction bases with no gene match: 3. Germline V gene data show CDR1 as LGHNA and CDR2 as YSLEER. The CDR3 nucleotides read TGCGCCAGCAGCCAGGGACAGGGGGTCTTGAACACTGAAGCTTTCTTT. It is translated as CASSQGQGVLNTEAFF.

There are many counts of this clonotype. The V call is TRBV5-1, the J call TRBJ1-1; possible D gene TRBD1, 5 bases. The germline V gene encodes CDR1 SGHRS and CDR2 YFSETQ. The V end was cut by 7 bases, the J end by 0 bases, with 16 bases between. This CDR3 contains 15 residues. The chain's CDR3 is CASGILDSMNTEAFF. For the CDR3, the DNA is TGCGCCAGCGGCATCCTAGACAGCATGAACACTGAAGCTTTCTTT.

This clonotype was counted many times. V is TRBV5-1 and J is TRBJ2-7; no clear D. This CDR3 contains 17 residues. The germline gives CDR1 SGHRS, CDR2 YFSETQ. V was pared by 0 bases and J by 0 bases, with 16 bases between. This CDR3 is CASSLGPSAPVSYEQYF. DNA of the CDR3: TGCGCCAGCAGCTTGGGGCCGTCGGCCCCTGTCTCCTACGAGCAGTACTTC. Using reference TRBV5-1 and TRBJ2-7 for the parts outside the CDR3, the full variable domain is KAGVTQTPRYLIKTRGQQVTLSCSPISGHRSVSWYQQTPGQGLQFLFEYFSETQRNKGNFPGRFSGRQFSNSRSEMNVSTLELGDSALYLCASSLGPSAPVSYEQYFGPGTRLTVT.

This clonotype was seen ten or more times. V usage is TRBV7-8 and J usage is TRBJ2-7, with D unclear. Germline CDR1 and CDR2: SGHVS and FQNEAQ. V was cut by 5 bases and J by 3 bases, with 5 bases left in between. This CDR3 comprises 11 residues. The DNA for the CDR3 is TGTGCCAGCAGCACTAACTACGAGCAGTACTTC. This translates into CASSTNYEQYF.

This clonotype has a handful of counts. V gene TRBV6-2 or TRBV6-3 combines with J gene TRBJ2-1; TRBD2 might be the D (7 bases). Trimming left V 7 bases short and J 3 bases short, with 16 bases between. The CDR3 extends over 15 amino acids. Germline V gene data show CDR1 as MNHEY and CDR2 as SVGEGT. The CDR3 DNA reads as TGTGCCAGCAATAGGGGGGGAGGCTACTACAATGAGCAGTTCTTC. Protein sequence: CASNRGGGYYNEQFF.

This clonotype appeared once. The chain couples TRBV20-1 to TRBJ2-1, with 9 bases aligning to TRBD1. Germline V gene data show CDR1 as DFQATT and CDR2 as SNEGSKA (reference sequence). Trimming took 6 bases from V and 2 from J; bases not matched to a gene: 8. This CDR3 has 15 residues. The CDR3 protein is CSARPGQGTYNEQFF. DNA of the CDR3: TGCAGTGCCAGACCGGGACAGGGTACCTACAATGAGCAGTTCTTC.